The clone carrying this TCR beta chain has more than one count but fewer than ten. Its target is not known. Time point indicated: newly diagnosed GD, antithyroid drugs for less than 3 months. The TCR library was made from RNA extracted from PBMCs. With iRepertoire HTBI primers and Arm-PCR of CDR3 regions, TCR beta libraries were built. TCRdb independently ran MiXCR on the multiplex PCR reads; one entry per CDR3 protein. The sample holds about 450,000 distinct CDR3 sequences, 12% to 15% seen once. Looked up from germline, CDR1 is SGHRS and CDR2 is YFSETQ. The CDR3 runs to 16 residues. V lost 7 bases, J lost 2 bases, and 9 bases stayed unmatched. This entry is derived from a study of regulatory T cells in long-lasting Graves disease. Study-wide points: Persistent patients shared more public clonotypes (2,741) than newly diagnosed patients (approximately 960).

These data are also associated with another study on T cells in Graves' hyperthyroidism and ophthalmopathy.

The clonotype originates from a woman aged 50 to 60 with Graves disease. Sequenced material: peripheral blood mononuclear cells (PBMCs), taken at new diagnosis, from a patient treated with antithyroid drugs. V and J are TRBV5-1 and TRBJ2-6, with 7 bases identical to TRBD2. In DNA form, the CDR3 reads TGCGCCAGCGGAACAAACAGCGGGGCTGGGGCCAACGTCCTGACTTTC. Its translation is CASGTNSGAGANVLTF.